This T cell receptor (beta chain) was obtained from a study of control samples from healthy donors and cancer patients. The method was immunoSEQ multiplex PCR; TCRdb's version includes in-frame clones alone and lacks a portion of them. This table holds approximately 66,000 clones, around 91% found once. The CDR3 length is 16 residues. Trimming removed 1 base at V and 1 base at J, with 12 bases between. Germline assignment: CDR1 SGHTA and CDR2 FQGNSA. This clonotype was obtained from a man in his 60s with colorectal cancer. The chain uses TRBV7-2 and TRBJ2-3; no firm D call. The sequenced sample was PBMCs. In DNA, the CDR3 is TGTGCCAGCAGCTTAGGGGCGCTACCCCGCACAGATACGCAGTATTTT. Amino acid sequence: CASSLGALPRTDTQYF.